These 15 T cell receptor beta chains originate from one sample sequenced in a study of T cells after yellow fever vaccination. TCRdb reanalysed the 5' RACE reads using MiXCR and keeps one entry per CDR3 protein. The data show tens of thousands of distinct CDR3 sequences, with just under 8% seen just once and 35% to 45% held by the top ten. Source: CD8+ T cells sorted from PBMCs, taken on the day of the yellow fever booster vaccination. These receptors all come from a young man who received the YFV17D yellow fever vaccine.

The V gene is TRBV4-3, the J gene TRBJ2-1; 10 bases fit TRBD2. The CDR3 is 14 amino acids. Trimming took 4 bases from V and 9 from J; bases not matched to a gene: 6. CDR1 is LGHNA and CDR2 is YSLEER in the germline V gene. CDR3 residues: CASSLASGSSEQFF. In nucleotides, the CDR3 is TGCGCCAGCAGCCTCGCTAGCGGGAGCAGTGAGCAGTTCTTC.

This clonotype was seen only a few times. This sequence joins TRBV4-3 and TRBJ2-1, with 14 positions matching TRBD2. Losses at the gene ends were 0 bases for V and 2 bases for J; bases not matched to a gene: 9. The length of the CDR3 is 20 residues. In germline, CDR1 is LGHNA, CDR2 YSLEER. This CDR3 reads CASSQDPRLAGGFTYNEQFF. In DNA form, the CDR3 reads TGCGCCAGCAGCCAAGATCCCCGACTAGCGGGAGGGTTTACCTACAATGAGCAGTTCTTC.

This clonotype was observed many times. The CDR3 bases are TGTGCCAGCAGCCGCCCACGGGCGGGAGACCAAGAGACCCAGTACTTC. Protein product: CASSRPRAGDQETQYF. The chain is built from TRBV14 and TRBJ2-5, with 7 bases lining up with TRBD2. The CDR3 sequence is 16 residues long. CDR1 SGHDN and CDR2 FVKESK come from the germline V gene. Trimming removed 4 bases from V and 0 bases from J; junction bases left unmatched: 8. Full variable domain (rest looked up from reference TRBV14 and TRBJ2-5): EAGVTQFPSHSVIEKGQTVTLRCDPISGHDNLYWYRRVMGKEIKFLLHFVKESKQDESGMPNNRFLAERTGGTYSTLKVQPAELEDSGVYFCASSRPRAGDQETQYFGPGTRLLVL.

This clonotype was seen only a few times. This chain joins TRBV20-1 and TRBJ2-5; TRBD2 matches 8 bases. The CDR3 totals 16 residues. V shed 3 bases and J 6 bases; nucleotides not matched to a gene: 15. In germline, CDR1 is DFQATT, CDR2 SNEGSKA (reference sequence). DNA of the CDR3: TGCAGTGCTAGTCAAGGGCTAGCGGGTTTCGGGCAGACCCAGTACTTC. Protein: CSASQGLAGFGQTQYF.

This clonotype was detected many times. The V and J genes are TRBV10-2 and TRBJ2-1; 11 bases are shared with TRBD2. Per the germline V gene, CDR1 is WSHSY and CDR2 is SAAADI. V trimming: 6 bases; J trimming: 3 bases; junction bases outside the gene matches: 4. The CDR3 has 15 amino acids. CDR3 in amino acids: CASSVAGGIYNEQFF. The CDR3 coding sequence is TGCGCCAGCAGCGTAGCGGGAGGGATCTACAATGAGCAGTTCTTC.

The chain employs TRBV5-4 and TRBJ2-1; D remains unclear. The CDR3 is 15 residues long. Germline values: CDR1 SGHNT, CDR2 YYREEE (reference sequence). Trimming stripped 4 bases from V and 5 bases from J, with 16 bases between. CDR3 region: CASSASSQSDNEQFF. In DNA, the CDR3 is TGTGCCAGCAGCGCTTCTTCCCAGAGCGACAATGAGCAGTTCTTC.

The J gene is TRBJ2-1, the V gene TRBV20-1, with TRBD2 identical over 9 bases. V was pared by 6 bases and J by 7 bases, with 13 bases of the junction left unmatched. This CDR3 is built from 15 residues. CDR1 is DFQATT, CDR2 SNEGSKA, per germline (reference sequence). The CDR3 is CSALPGGRAENEQFF. CDR3 coding DNA: TGCAGTGCCCTCCCCGGCGGGAGGGCAGAGAATGAGCAGTTCTTC.

This clonotype was seen many times. V and J are TRBV27 and TRBJ2-7; D is ambiguous. The CDR3 extends over 15 amino acids. Germline CDR1 reads MNHEY; CDR2 reads SMNVEV (reference sequence). Trimming shortened V by 3 bases and J by 0 bases, and 12 bases separated the two germline ends. The CDR3 sequence: CASSFTGLSSYEQYF. The CDR3 DNA is TGTGCCAGCAGTTTCACGGGCCTAAGCTCCTACGAGCAGTACTTC.

The V gene is TRBV9, the J gene TRBJ1-2, with a tentative D call TRBD1 (6 bases). There are 14 residues in the CDR3. The V end lost 0 bases, the J end lost 6 bases, and 12 bases lay between the germline ends. CDR1 SGDLS and CDR2 YYNGEE come from the germline V gene. CDR3 DNA sequence: TGTGCCAGCAGCGTAGATTCAGGGGTGGATGGCTACACCTTC. The encoded protein is CASSVDSGVDGYTF. The full variable domain, completed using reference TRBV9 and TRBJ1-2, is DSGVTQTPKHLITATGQRVTLRCSPRSGDLSVYWYQQSLDQGLQFLIQYYNGEERAKGNILERFSAQQFPDLHSELNLSSLELGDSALYFCASSVDSGVDGYTFGSGTRLTVV.

Ten or more counts support this clonotype. J is TRBJ2-2 and V is TRBV6-4; the D gene is possibly TRBD2 (6 bases). The CDR3 sequence is 19 residues long. With 6 bases removed from V and 3 bases from J, the gap between germline ends came to 26 bases. In germline, CDR1 is MRHNA, CDR2 SNTAGT. The CDR3 here is CASSPITRVAGRYTGELFF. In DNA, the CDR3 is TGTGCCAGCAGCCCCATTACTCGAGTGGCGGGAAGATACACCGGGGAGCTGTTTTTT.

The rearrangement uses TRBV11-2 and TRBJ1-6; D unresolved. Germline V gene data show CDR1 as SGHAT and CDR2 as FQNNGV. V lost 3 bases and J lost 9, with 15 bases in between. The CDR3 length is 15 residues. Here the CDR3 reads CASSLSRGVGSPLHF. DNA for the CDR3: TGTGCCAGCAGCTTGAGCCGTGGAGTCGGTTCACCCCTCCACTTT.

Comment on this clonotype: This clone may be a read error of a much larger clone one base away. The chain carries TRBV27 and TRBJ2-6; the match to TRBD2 covers 7 bases. This CDR3 is built from 13 residues. CDR1 and CDR2 from the germline V gene are MNHEY and SMNVEV (reference sequence). The CDR3 spells CASSISGASVLTF. The CDR3 DNA reads TGTGCCAGCAGTATAAGCGGGGCCAGCGTCCTGACTTTC.

There are a few counts of this clonotype. This rearrangement joins TRBV5-4 to TRBJ2-5; 9 bases are shared with TRBD2. Trimming removed 5 bases from V and 4 bases from J; junction bases left unmatched: 9. The CDR3 length is 15 residues. Germline CDR1 SGHNT, CDR2 YYREEE (reference sequence). Here the CDR3 DNA reads TGTGCCAGCAGAAGGCGGGAGGGCTTACCAGAGACCCAGTACTTC. It specifies CASRRREGLPETQYF. The full variable domain, completed using reference TRBV5-4 and TRBJ2-5, is ETGVTQSPTHLIKTRGQQVTLRCSSQSGHNTVSWYQQALGQGPQFIFQYYREEENGRGNFPPRFSGLQFPNYSSELNVNALELDDSALYLCASRRREGLPETQYFGPGTRLLVL.

The chain combines TRBV7-3 with TRBJ2-7; a possible D gene is TRBD1 (6 bases). The CDR3 extends over 15 amino acids. V was clipped by 8 bases and J by 4 bases, with 21 bases between them. Germline CDR1 reads SGHTA; CDR2 reads FQGTGA. CDR3 nucleotides: TGTGCCAGCCCCTGGGAGAGTCTCAGGGGTTACGAGCAGTACTTC. Translating it yields CASPWESLRGYEQYF.

This clonotype turned up a few times. The chain carries TRBV6-5 and TRBJ2-2, with D perhaps matching TRBD1 or TRBD2 (5 bases each). Trimming pared 2 bases from V and 0 bases from J, leaving 7 bases between. From germline, CDR1 is MNHEY and CDR2 SVGAGI. CDR3 size: 15 residues. CDR3 sequence reads: CASSYGTANTGELFF. CDR3 sequence (DNA): TGTGCCAGCAGTTACGGGACGGCGAACACCGGGGAGCTGTTTTTT.